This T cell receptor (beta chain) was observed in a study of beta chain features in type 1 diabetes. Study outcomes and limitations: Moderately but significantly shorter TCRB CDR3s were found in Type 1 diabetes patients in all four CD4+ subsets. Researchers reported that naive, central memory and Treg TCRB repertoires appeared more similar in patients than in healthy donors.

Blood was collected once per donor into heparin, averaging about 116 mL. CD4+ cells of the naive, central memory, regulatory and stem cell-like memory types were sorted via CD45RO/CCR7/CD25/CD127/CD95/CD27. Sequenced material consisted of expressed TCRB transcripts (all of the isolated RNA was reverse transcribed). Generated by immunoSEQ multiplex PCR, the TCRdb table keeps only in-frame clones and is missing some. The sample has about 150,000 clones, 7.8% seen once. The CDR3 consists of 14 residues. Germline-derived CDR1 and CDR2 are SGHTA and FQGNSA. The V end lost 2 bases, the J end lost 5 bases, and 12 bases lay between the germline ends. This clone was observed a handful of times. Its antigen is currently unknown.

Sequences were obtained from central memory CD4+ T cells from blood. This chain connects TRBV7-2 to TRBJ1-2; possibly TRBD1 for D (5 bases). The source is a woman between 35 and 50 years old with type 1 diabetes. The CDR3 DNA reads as TGTGCCAGCAGCTTACGGGGGGACCTTTATGGCTACACCTTC. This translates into CASSLRGDLYGYTF.